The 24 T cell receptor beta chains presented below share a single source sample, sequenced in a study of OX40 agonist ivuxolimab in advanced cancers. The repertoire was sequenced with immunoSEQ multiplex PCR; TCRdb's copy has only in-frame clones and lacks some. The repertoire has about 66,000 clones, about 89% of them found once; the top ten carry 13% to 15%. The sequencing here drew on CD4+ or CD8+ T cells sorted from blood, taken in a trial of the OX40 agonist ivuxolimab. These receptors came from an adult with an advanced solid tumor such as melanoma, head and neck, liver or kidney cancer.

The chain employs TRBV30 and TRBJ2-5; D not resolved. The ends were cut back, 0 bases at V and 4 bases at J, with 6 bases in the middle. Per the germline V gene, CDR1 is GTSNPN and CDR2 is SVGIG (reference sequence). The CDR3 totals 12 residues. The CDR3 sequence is CAWSVLGETQYF. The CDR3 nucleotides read TGTGCCTGGAGTGTACTGGGAGAGACCCAGTACTTC.

In DNA, the CDR3 is TGTGCCAGCAGAGTTCAGCCGGGCGAAGAGACCCAGTACTTC. This sequence encodes CASRVQPGEETQYF. This chain joins TRBV6-5 and TRBJ2-5; D is uncertain. The V end was cut by 6 bases, the J end by 3 bases, with 14 bases between. This CDR3 is built from 14 residues. The germline gives CDR1 MNHEY, CDR2 SVGAGI.

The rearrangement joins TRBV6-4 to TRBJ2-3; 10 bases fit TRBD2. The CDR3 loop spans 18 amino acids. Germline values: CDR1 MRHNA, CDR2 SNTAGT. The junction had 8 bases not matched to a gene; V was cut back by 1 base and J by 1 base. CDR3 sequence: CASSDLGLAGVRTDTQYF. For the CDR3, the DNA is TGTGCCAGCAGTGACTTAGGCCTAGCGGGAGTGCGCACAGATACGCAGTATTTT.

As DNA, the CDR3 is TGTGCCAGCTCACCAGCACCGGGCTCCGATCAGCCCCAGCATTTT. Amino acid sequence: CASSPAPGSDQPQHF. The V gene is TRBV18, the J gene TRBJ1-5; no definite D call. The germline V gene encodes CDR1 KGHSH and CDR2 LQKENI. The CDR3 has 15 amino acids. Trimming removed 2 bases from V and 5 bases from J, with 13 bases in between.

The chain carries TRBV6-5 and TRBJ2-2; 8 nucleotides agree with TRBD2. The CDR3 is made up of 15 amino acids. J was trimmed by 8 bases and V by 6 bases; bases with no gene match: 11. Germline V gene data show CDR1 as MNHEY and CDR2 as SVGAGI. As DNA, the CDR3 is TGTGCCAGCAGCCCCCCGGGGTTAGCGGGAGGGGAGCTGTTTTTT. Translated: CASSPPGLAGGELFF.

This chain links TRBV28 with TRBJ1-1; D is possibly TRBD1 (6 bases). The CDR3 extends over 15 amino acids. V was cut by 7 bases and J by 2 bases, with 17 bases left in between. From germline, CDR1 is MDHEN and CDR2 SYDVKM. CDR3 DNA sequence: TGTGCCAGCACCCCGGCTGGACAGAGAAACACTGAAGCTTTCTTT. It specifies CASTPAGQRNTEAFF.

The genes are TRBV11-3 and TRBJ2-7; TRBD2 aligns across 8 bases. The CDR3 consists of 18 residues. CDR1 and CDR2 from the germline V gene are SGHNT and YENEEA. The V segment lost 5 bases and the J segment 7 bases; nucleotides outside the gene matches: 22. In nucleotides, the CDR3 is TGTGCCAGCAGCCCCCCTCGGGCGGGAGGCCACCGTGCGGGTGAGCAGTACTTC. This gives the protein CASSPPRAGGHRAGEQYF.

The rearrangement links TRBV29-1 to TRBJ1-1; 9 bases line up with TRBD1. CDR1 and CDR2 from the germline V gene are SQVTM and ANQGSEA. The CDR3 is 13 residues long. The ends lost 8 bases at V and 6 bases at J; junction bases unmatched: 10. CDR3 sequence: CSTRQGVSAEAFF. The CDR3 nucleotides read TGCAGCACACGACAGGGGGTAAGTGCTGAAGCTTTCTTT. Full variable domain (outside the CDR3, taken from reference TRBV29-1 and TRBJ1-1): SAVISQKPSRDICQRGTSLTIQCQVDSQVTMMFWYRQQPGQSLTLIATANQGSEATYESGFVIDKFPISRPNLTFSTLTVSNMSPEDSSIYLCSTRQGVSAEAFFGQGTRLTVV.

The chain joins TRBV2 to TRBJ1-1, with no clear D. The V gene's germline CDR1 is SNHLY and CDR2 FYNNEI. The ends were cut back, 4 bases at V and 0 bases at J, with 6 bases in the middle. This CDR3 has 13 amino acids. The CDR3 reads CASSAAMNTEAFF. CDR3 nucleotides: TGTGCCAGCAGTGCAGCGATGAACACTGAAGCTTTCTTT.

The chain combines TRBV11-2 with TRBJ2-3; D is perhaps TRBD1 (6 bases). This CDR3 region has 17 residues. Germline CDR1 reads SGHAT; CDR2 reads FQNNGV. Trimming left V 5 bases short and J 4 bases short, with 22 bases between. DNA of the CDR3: TGTGCCAGCAGCAGCGCCCTGAACAGGGTTGTCTCAGATACGCAGTATTTT. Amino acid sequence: CASSSALNRVVSDTQYF.

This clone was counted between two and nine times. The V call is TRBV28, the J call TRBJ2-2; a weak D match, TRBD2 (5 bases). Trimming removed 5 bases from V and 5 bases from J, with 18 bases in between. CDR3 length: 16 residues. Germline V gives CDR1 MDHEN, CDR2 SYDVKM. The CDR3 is CASSSIFRGQTGELFF. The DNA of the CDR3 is TGTGCCAGCAGTAGTATCTTCAGAGGGCAAACCGGGGAGCTGTTTTTT.

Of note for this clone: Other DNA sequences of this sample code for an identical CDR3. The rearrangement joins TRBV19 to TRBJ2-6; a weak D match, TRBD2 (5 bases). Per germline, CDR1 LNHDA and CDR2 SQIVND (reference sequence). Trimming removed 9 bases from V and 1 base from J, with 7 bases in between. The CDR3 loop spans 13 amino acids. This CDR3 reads CASRDSGANVLTF. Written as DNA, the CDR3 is TGTGCCAGCCGGGATTCTGGGGCCAACGTCCTGACTTTC.

CDR3 bases: TGCGCCAGCAGCTTGGCGGGGACTAGCGGGAGGGGGTTCAATGAGCAGTTCTTC. Amino acid sequence: CASSLAGTSGRGFNEQFF. The chain joins TRBV5-1 to TRBJ2-1; TRBD2 matches at 16 bases. The CDR3 totals 18 residues. V lost 0 bases to trimming and J lost 6 bases; unmatched junction nucleotides: 6. In germline, CDR1 is SGHRS, CDR2 YFSETQ.

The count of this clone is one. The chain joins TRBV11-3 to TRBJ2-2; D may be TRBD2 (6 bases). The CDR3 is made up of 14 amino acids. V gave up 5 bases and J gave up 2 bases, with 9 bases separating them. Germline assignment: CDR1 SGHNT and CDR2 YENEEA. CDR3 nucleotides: TGTGCCAGCAGCATCGGACTAAACACCGGGGAGCTGTTTTTT. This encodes CASSIGLNTGELFF.

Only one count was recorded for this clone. This CDR3 is CAISEGTSGRFEQFF. The CDR3 bases are TGTGCCATCAGTGAGGGGACTAGCGGGAGATTTGAGCAGTTCTTC. This sequence joins TRBV10-3 and TRBJ2-1; 14 bases align to TRBD2. The CDR3 contains 15 residues. Germline values: CDR1 ENHRY, CDR2 SYGVKD. After removal of 2 bases from V and 9 bases from J, the junction contained 3 bases not matched to a gene.

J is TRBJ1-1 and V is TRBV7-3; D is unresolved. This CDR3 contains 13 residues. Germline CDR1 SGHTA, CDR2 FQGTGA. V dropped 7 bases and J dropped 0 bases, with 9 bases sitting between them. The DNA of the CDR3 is TGTGCCAGCAAGGATCAGATGAACACTGAAGCTTTCTTT. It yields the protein CASKDQMNTEAFF. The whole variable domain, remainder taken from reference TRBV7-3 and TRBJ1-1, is GAGVSQTPSNKVTEKGKYVELRCDPISGHTALYWYRQSLGQGPEFLIYFQGTGAADDSGLPNDRFFAVRPEGSVSTLKIQRTERGDSAVYLCASKDQMNTEAFFGQGTRLTVV.

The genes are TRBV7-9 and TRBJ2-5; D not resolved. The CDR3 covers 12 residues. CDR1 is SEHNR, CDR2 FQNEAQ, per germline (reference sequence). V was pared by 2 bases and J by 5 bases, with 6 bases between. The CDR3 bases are TGTGCCAGCAGCTTACGTATGGAGACCCAGTACTTC. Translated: CASSLRMETQYF.

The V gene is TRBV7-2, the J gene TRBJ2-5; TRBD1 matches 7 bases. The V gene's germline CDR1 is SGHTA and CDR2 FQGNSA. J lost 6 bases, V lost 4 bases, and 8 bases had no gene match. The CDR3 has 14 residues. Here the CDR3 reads CASSSGQARQTQYF. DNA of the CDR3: TGTGCCAGCAGCTCCGGACAGGCTCGGCAGACCCAGTACTTC. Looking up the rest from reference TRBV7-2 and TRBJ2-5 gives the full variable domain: GAGVSQSPSNKVTEKGKDVELRCDPISGHTALYWYRQSLGQGLEFLIYFQGNSAPDKSGLPSDRFSAERTGGSVSTLTIQRTQQEDSAVYLCASSSGQARQTQYFGPGTRLLVL.

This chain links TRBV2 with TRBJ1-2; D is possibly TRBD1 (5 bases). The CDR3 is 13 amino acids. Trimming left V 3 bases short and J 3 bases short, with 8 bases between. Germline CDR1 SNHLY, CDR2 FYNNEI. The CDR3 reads CASSDQGDYGYTF. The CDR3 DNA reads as TGTGCCAGCAGTGATCAGGGTGACTATGGCTACACCTTC.

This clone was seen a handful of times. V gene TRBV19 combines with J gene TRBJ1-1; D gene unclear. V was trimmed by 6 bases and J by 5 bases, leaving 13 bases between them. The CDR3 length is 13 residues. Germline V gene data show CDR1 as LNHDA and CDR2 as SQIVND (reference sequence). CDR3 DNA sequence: TGTGCCAGTAGCCCAAGGGAGGTAACTGAAGCTTTCTTT. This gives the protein CASSPREVTEAFF.

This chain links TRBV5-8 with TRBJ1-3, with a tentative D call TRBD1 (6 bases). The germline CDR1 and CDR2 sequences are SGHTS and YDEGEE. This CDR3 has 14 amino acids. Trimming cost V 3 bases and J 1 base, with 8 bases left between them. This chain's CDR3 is CASSSGQSGNTIYF. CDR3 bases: TGTGCCAGCAGCTCCGGACAGTCTGGAAACACCATATATTTT. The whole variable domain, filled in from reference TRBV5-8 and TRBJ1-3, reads EAGVTQSPTHLIKTRGQQATLRCSPISGHTSVYWYQQALGLGLQFLLWYDEGEERNRGNFPPRFSGRQFPNYSSELNVNALELEDSALYLCASSSGQSGNTIYFGEGSWLTVV.

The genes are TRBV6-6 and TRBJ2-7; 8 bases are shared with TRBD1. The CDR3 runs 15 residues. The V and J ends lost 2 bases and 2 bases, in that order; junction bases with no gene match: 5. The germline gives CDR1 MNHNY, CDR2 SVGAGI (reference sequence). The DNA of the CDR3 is TGTGCCAGCAGTTACAGGGGACAGGCCGCCTACGAGCAGTACTTC. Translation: CASSYRGQAAYEQYF.

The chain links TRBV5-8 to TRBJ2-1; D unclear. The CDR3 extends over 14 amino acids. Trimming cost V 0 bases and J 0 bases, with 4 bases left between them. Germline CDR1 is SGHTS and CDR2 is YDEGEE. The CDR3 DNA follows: TGTGCCAGCAGCTTGGTCAACTCCTACAATGAGCAGTTCTTC. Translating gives CASSLVNSYNEQFF.

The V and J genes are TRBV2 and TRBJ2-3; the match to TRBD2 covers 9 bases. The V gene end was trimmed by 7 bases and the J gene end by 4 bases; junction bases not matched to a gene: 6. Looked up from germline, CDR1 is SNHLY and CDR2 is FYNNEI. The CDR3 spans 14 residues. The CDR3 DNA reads TGTGCCAGCACGCGGGAGGGGGGGGCAGATACGCAGTATTTT. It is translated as CASTREGGADTQYF.